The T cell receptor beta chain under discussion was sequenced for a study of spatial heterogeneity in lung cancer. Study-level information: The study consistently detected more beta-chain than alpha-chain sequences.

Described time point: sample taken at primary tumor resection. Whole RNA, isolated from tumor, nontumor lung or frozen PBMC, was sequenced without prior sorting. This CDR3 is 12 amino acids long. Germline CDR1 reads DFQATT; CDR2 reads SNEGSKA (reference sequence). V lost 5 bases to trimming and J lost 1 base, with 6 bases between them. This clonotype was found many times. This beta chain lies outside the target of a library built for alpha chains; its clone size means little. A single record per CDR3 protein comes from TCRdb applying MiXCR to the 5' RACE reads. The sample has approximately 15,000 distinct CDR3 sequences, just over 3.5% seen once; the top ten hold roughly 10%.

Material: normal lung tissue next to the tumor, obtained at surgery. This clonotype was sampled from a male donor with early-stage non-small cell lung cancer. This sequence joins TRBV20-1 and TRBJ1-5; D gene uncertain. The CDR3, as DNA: TGCAGTGCTGGGAGAAGCAATCAGCCCCAGCATTTT. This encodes CSAGRSNQPQHF.